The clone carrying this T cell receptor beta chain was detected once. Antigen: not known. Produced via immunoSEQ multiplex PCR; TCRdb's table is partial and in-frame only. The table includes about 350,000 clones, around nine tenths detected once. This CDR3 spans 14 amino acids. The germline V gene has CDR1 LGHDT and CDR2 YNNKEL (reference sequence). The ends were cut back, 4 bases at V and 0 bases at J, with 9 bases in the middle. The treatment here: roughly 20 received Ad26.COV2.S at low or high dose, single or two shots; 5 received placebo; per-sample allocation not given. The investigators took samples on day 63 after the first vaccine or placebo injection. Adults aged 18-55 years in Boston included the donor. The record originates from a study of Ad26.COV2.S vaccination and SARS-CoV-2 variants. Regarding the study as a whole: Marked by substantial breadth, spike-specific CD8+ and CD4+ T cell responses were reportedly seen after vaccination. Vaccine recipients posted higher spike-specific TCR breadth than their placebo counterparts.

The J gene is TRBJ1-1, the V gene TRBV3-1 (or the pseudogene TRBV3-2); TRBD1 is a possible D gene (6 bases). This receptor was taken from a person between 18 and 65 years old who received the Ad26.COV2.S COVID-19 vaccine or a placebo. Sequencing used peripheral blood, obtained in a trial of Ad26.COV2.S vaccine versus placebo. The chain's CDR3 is CASSPTGLNTEAFF. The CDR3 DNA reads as TGTGCCAGCAGCCCTACAGGGTTGAACACTGAAGCTTTCTTT.